The 15 T cell receptor beta chains in this list originate from one sample, sequenced in a study of T cell responses to AZD1222 COVID-19 vaccine. Data came from immunoSEQ multiplex PCR; TCRdb stores just in-frame clones and leaves some out. Among about 130,000 clones listed, about nine tenths were seen once. This specimen was peripheral blood, taken on day 0 of AZD1222 vaccination. The origin of the receptors is an adult in good health.

This chain links TRBV18 with TRBJ1-2; no clear D. The V gene lost 0 bases and the J gene lost 0 bases, with 5 bases spanning the gap. Germline lookup yields CDR1 KGHSH and CDR2 LQKENI. The CDR3 length is 14 residues. This CDR3 is CASSPPAANYGYTF. As DNA, the CDR3 is TGTGCCAGCTCACCACCGGCAGCTAACTATGGCTACACCTTC.

The V gene is TRBV18, the J gene TRBJ1-5; a weak D match, TRBD1 (6 bases). The germline CDR1 and CDR2 sequences are KGHSH and LQKENI. Trimming stripped 8 bases from V and 0 bases from J, with 11 bases between. The CDR3 totals 14 residues. The CDR3 sequence: CASRRTDSNQPQHF. The CDR3 coding sequence is TGTGCCAGCCGAAGGACAGATAGCAATCAGCCCCAGCATTTT.

This clone was recorded a few times. V is TRBV19 and J is TRBJ1-2; 7 bases are shared with TRBD1. V trimming: 3 bases; J trimming: 6 bases; junction bases outside the gene matches: 10. The CDR3 loop spans 15 amino acids. Germline CDR1 reads LNHDA; CDR2 reads SQIVND (reference sequence). CDR3 coding DNA: TGTGCCAGTAGTATGCCAGGGGACAGAATTAATGGCTACACCTTC. It translates to CASSMPGDRINGYTF.

The J gene is TRBJ2-7, the V gene TRBV29-1, with D possibly TRBD1 on 5 matching bases. Germline CDR1 and CDR2: SQVTM and ANQGSEA. The CDR3 totals 13 residues. The ends were cut back, 4 bases at V and 6 bases at J, with 16 bases in the middle. CDR3 sequence (DNA): TGCAGCGTTGCTCTCGCAGGGTTCGGCGAGCAGTACTTC. Its translation is CSVALAGFGEQYF.

This clone was counted a single time. This chain connects TRBV5-6 to TRBJ2-6; D remains ambiguous. V lost 1 base and J lost 2, with 7 bases in between. This CDR3 spans 15 amino acids. Germline lookup yields CDR1 SGHDT and CDR2 YYEEEE. CDR3 loop: CASSLLVAGANVLTF. Here the CDR3 DNA reads TGTGCCAGCAGCTTGTTGGTTGCTGGGGCCAACGTCCTGACTTTC.

V usage is TRBV12-3 or TRBV12-4 and J usage is TRBJ1-5; weak D call: TRBD1 (6 bases). The CDR3 consists of 13 residues. Trimming stripped 6 bases from V and 11 bases from J, with 17 bases between. CDR3 bases: TGTGCCAGCAGGTCGACAGGTGTCGAGGCCCAGCATTTT. It yields the protein CASRSTGVEAQHF.

The chain has TRBV5-1 and TRBJ1-1, with 10 positions matching TRBD1. With 2 bases clipped from V and 4 bases from J, the junction kept 5 bases outside the gene matches. There are 15 residues in the CDR3. Germline CDR1 and CDR2: SGHRS and YFSETQ. The CDR3, as DNA: TGCGCCAGCAGCTTTACGGGACAGGGGTCCACTGAAGCTTTCTTT. This encodes CASSFTGQGSTEAFF. Drawing the rest from reference TRBV5-1 and TRBJ1-1, the complete variable domain is KAGVTQTPRYLIKTRGQQVTLSCSPISGHRSVSWYQQTPGQGLQFLFEYFSETQRNKGNFPGRFSGRQFSNSRSEMNVSTLELGDSALYLCASSFTGQGSTEAFFGQGTRLTVV.

The V call is TRBV7-3, the J call TRBJ2-7, with 9 bases identical to TRBD1. V shed 6 bases and J 1 base; nucleotides not matched to a gene: 7. Per germline, CDR1 SGHTA and CDR2 FQGTGA. The CDR3 sequence is 15 residues long. This CDR3 reads CASSRAGTGSYEQYF. For the CDR3, the DNA is TGTGCCAGCAGTCGTGCCGGGACAGGGTCCTACGAGCAGTACTTC.

The chain joins TRBV6-6 to TRBJ1-3; 8 bases agree with TRBD1. This CDR3 has 16 amino acids. The germline V gene has CDR1 MNHNY and CDR2 SVGAGI (reference sequence). With V trimmed by 5 bases and J by 0 bases, 6 bases remained unmatched. DNA for the CDR3: TGTGCCAGCAGTCGACAGGGGTCCCCCTCTGGAAACACCATATATTTT. It is translated as CASSRQGSPSGNTIYF.

This chain connects TRBV12-3 or TRBV12-4 to TRBJ1-6; D call uncertain. V lost 3 bases and J 13 bases, leaving 13 bases between the germline ends. There are 13 residues in the CDR3. The CDR3 protein is CASSFEIAGPLHF. In DNA form, the CDR3 reads TGTGCCAGCAGTTTTGAGATCGCGGGCCCCCTCCACTTT.

V gene TRBV30 combines with J gene TRBJ1-5, with D unresolved. Trimming took off 3 bases at V and 7 bases at J, with 7 bases between the two ends. The V gene's germline CDR1 is GTSNPN and CDR2 SVGIG (reference sequence). The CDR3 is made up of 11 amino acids. The CDR3 region has the DNA TGTGCCTGGAGCTTGTTCCAGCCCCAGCATTTT. Protein: CAWSLFQPQHF.

The chain combines TRBV2 with TRBJ1-5; perhaps TRBD1 as D (5 bases). Germline V gene sequence: CDR1 SNHLY, CDR2 FYNNEI. Deletions cut 3 bases from V and 6 bases from J, with 12 bases between. The CDR3 runs 14 residues. CDR3 in amino acids: CASSEAAGFQPQHF. The CDR3 DNA reads TGTGCCAGCAGTGAGGCGGCAGGGTTTCAGCCCCAGCATTTT.

The chain carries TRBV7-2 and TRBJ2-3; D is uncertain. This CDR3 is built from 12 residues. Germline CDR1 and CDR2: SGHTA and FQGNSA. V was shortened by 3 bases and J by 2 bases, with 3 bases between the two germline ends. The CDR3 sequence: CASSFFTDTQYF. The DNA for the CDR3 is TGTGCCAGCAGCTTTTTCACAGATACGCAGTATTTT.

The V call is TRBV30, the J call TRBJ2-1; D ambiguous. The V gene's germline CDR1 is GTSNPN and CDR2 SVGIG (reference sequence). V was pared by 7 bases and J by 0 bases, with 16 bases between. The CDR3 loop spans 15 amino acids. CDR3 loop: CASHGSSRSYNEQFF. CDR3 DNA: TGTGCCTCCCATGGGTCTTCACGCTCCTACAATGAGCAGTTCTTC.

V is TRBV6-5 and J is TRBJ2-3; D is unresolved. V gave up 6 bases and J gave up 7 bases, with 14 bases separating them. The CDR3 length is 13 residues. Germline V gene data show CDR1 as MNHEY and CDR2 as SVGAGI. The CDR3 DNA sequence: TGTGCCAGCAGCTCCCCTGATAAAAATACGCAGTATTTT. Encoded protein: CASSSPDKNTQYF.